This TCR beta chain was recorded in a study of blood T cells in healthy people across ages. The authors ran a second PCR of 7 to 11 cycles using a sample-barcoded 5' primer and a J-beta primer mix. TCRdb reanalysed the 5' RACE reads using MiXCR and keeps one entry per CDR3 protein. The table shows some 1,500,000 distinct CDR3 sequences, with roughly 43% occurring only once. CDR1 is SGHRS and CDR2 is YFSETQ in the germline V gene. The germline V and J ends were trimmed by 4 bases and 0 bases, with 14 bases remaining between them. This CDR3 has 17 residues. Total RNA was extracted at no less than 6 micrograms per sample.

The source of this sequence is a young woman in good health. The source material was blood. V usage is TRBV5-1 and J usage is TRBJ1-6; D perhaps matches TRBD1 (5 bases). CDR3 coding DNA: TGCGCCAGCAGCGGGGACCGCTCGAGCTCCTATAATTCACCCCTCCACTTT. It codes for CASSGDRSSSYNSPLHF.